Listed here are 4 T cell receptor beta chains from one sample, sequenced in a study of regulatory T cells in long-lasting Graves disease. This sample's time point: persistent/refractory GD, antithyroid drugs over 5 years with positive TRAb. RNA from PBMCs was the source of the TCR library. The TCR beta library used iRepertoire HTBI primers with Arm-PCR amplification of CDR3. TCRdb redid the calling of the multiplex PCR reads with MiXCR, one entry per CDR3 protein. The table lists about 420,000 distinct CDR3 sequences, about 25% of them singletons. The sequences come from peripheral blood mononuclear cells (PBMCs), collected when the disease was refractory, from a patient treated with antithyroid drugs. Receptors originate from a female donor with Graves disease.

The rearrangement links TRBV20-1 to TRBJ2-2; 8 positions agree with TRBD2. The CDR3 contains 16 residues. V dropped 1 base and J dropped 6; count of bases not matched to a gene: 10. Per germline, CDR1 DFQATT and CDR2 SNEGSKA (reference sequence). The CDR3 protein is CSARALAGGHSGELFF. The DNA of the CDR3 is TGCAGTGCTAGAGCCTTGGCGGGAGGACATTCCGGGGAGCTGTTTTTT.

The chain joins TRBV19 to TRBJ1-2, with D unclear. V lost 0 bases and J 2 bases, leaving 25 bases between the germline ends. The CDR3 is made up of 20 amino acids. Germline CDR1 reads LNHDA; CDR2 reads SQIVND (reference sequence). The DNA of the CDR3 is TGTGCCAGTAGTATAGAATTTGAGAGGAAAAGGGCAAGAGGCAACTATGGCTACACCTTC. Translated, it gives CASSIEFERKRARGNYGYTF.

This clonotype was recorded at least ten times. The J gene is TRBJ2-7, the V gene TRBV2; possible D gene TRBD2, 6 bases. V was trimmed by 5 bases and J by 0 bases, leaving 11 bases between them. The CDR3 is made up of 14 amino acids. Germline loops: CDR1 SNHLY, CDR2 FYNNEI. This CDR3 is CASSQAGFSYEQYF. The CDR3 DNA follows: TGTGCCAGCAGTCAGGCGGGGTTCTCCTACGAGCAGTACTTC.

CDR3 in amino acids: CSVDFLGTGGHGYTF. The CDR3, as DNA: TGCAGCGTTGATTTCCTCGGGACAGGGGGACATGGCTACACCTTC. The J gene is TRBJ1-2, the V gene TRBV29-1; 11 bases are a match to TRBD1. The CDR3 sequence is 15 residues long. After removal of 3 bases from V and 6 bases from J, the junction contained 9 bases not matched to a gene. Germline V lookup: CDR1 SQVTM, CDR2 ANQGSEA. Based on the CDR3 plus reference TRBV29-1 and TRBJ1-2, the full variable domain is SAVISQKPSRDICQRGTSLTIQCQVDSQVTMMFWYRQQPGQSLTLIATANQGSEATYESGFVIDKFPISRPNLTFSTLTVSNMSPEDSSIYLCSVDFLGTGGHGYTFGSGTRLTVV.